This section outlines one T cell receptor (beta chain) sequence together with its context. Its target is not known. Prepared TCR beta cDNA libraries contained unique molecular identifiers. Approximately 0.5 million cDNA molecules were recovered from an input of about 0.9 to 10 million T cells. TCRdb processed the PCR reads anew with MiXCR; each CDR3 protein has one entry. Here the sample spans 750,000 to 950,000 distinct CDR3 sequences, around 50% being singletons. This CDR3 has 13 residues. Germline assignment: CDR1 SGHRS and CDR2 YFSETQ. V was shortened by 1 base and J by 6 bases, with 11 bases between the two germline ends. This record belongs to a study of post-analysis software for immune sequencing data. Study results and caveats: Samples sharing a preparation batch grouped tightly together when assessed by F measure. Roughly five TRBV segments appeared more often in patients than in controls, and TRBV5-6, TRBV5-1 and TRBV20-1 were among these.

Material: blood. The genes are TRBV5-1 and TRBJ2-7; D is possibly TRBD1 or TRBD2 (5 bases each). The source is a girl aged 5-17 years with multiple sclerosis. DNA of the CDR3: TGCGCCAGCAGCTTGCGTCAGGGACGCGAGCAGTACTTC. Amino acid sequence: CASSLRQGREQYF.